This section outlines one T cell receptor beta chain sequence together with its context. This specimen belongs to a study of radiation and T cells in renal cell carcinoma. Profiling relied on immunoSEQ multiplex PCR, and the TCRdb table lists in-frame clones only, not all of them. The table has approximately 170,000 clones, 88% seen once. Trimming shortened V by 6 bases and J by 2 bases, and 11 bases separated the two germline ends. The CDR3 runs 13 residues. CDR1 and CDR2 (germline): KGHSH, LQKENI. Time point: blood 4 weeks post-SBRT, at nephrectomy. Treatment noted: 15 Gy SBRT to primary tumor, nephrectomy 4 weeks later. Nephrectomy followed 15 Gy stereotactic body radiation by 4 weeks. Serial blood draws occurred at baseline and 2 and 4 weeks post-SBRT.

The sequenced sample was blood, obtained from a patient whose treatment included radiotherapy and nephrectomy. This TCR was sampled from a woman aged 50 to 65 with renal cell carcinoma. This rearrangement joins TRBV18 to TRBJ2-7, with D unresolved. The CDR3 protein is CASSPSTPYEQYF. As DNA, the CDR3 is TGTGCCAGCTCCCCGTCGACCCCCTACGAGCAGTACTTC.